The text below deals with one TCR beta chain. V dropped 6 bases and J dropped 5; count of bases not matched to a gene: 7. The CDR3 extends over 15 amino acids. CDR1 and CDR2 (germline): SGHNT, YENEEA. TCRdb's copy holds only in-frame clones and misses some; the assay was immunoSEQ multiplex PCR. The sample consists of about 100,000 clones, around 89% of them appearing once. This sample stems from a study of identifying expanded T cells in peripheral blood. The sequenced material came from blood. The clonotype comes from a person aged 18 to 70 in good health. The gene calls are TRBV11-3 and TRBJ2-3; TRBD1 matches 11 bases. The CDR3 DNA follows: TGTGCCAGCAGTTACGGGACAGGGGGTGGAGATACGCAGTATTTT. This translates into CASSYGTGGGDTQYF.